This T cell receptor (beta chain) was profiled in a study of control samples from healthy donors and cancer patients. Here immunoSEQ multiplex PCR was the method, and the copy in TCRdb shows in-frame clones only, minus some. The sample lists about 190,000 clones, about nine tenths occurring once. The CDR3 extends over 15 amino acids. V gave up 6 bases and J gave up 7 bases; unmatched junction bases: 14. Germline V lookup: CDR1 SNHLY, CDR2 FYNNEI. The sequence came from a man aged 25-45 years in good health. This chain uses TRBV2 with TRBJ1-2; 7 positions match TRBD1. Sequenced input: blood. In DNA, the CDR3 is TGTGCCAGCAGGGCCCTACAGGGGACGAAGGGTGGCTACACCTTC. It translates to CASRALQGTKGGYTF.